Listed below are T cell receptor beta chains from one sample, sequenced in a study of post-analysis software for immune sequencing data. One entry per CDR3 protein results from TCRdb running MiXCR on the PCR reads. The sample contains hundreds of thousands of distinct CDR3 sequences, about 44% of which appear only once. The specimen sequenced was blood. Receptor source: a girl aged 10 to 17 with multiple sclerosis. Each CDR3 is given with its conserved first and last residue. Each record gives: J gene, V gene, clone size, D gene, CDR3 DNA, CDR3 protein. A D gene is named only where the DNA matches it firmly. Size is stated for part of the rows, as once, few or many counts, or as a class when the clone is expanded.

J gene: TRBJ2-3; V gene: TRBV3-1; clone size: once; D gene: -; CDR3 DNA: TGTGCCAGCAGCCGGGCATTGGGAGATACGCAGTATTTT; CDR3 protein: CASSRALGDTQYF
J gene: TRBJ2-5; V gene: TRBV3-1; clone size: once; D gene: -; CDR3 DNA: TGTGCCAGCAGCCAAGCCCGCGGCGTACGGAGGGGCCAAGAGACCCAGTACTTC; CDR3 protein: CASSQARGVRRGQETQYF
J gene: TRBJ2-7; V gene: TRBV5-1; clone size: -; D gene: TRBD2; CDR3 DNA: TGCGCCAGCAGCTTGAGCACTAGCGGCTCCTACGAGCAGTACTTC; CDR3 protein: CASSLSTSGSYEQYF
J gene: TRBJ2-7; V gene: TRBV6-5; clone size: -; D gene: -; CDR3 DNA: TGTGCCAGCAGTTACCGAACAGGCTACGAGCAGTACTTC; CDR3 protein: CASSYRTGYEQYF
J gene: TRBJ1-1; V gene: TRBV24-1; clone size: -; D gene: -; CDR3 DNA: TGTGCCACCAGAGACTCCCGGGGGGGGATGAACACTGAAGCTTTCTTT; CDR3 protein: CATRDSRGGMNTEAFF
J gene: TRBJ2-7; V gene: TRBV20-1; clone size: -; D gene: TRBD1; CDR3 DNA: TGCAGTGCTAGAGATGCGGACAGGGCCTACGAGCAGTACTTC; CDR3 protein: CSARDADRAYEQYF
J gene: TRBJ2-1; V gene: TRBV14; clone size: few; D gene: TRBD2; CDR3 DNA: TGTGCCAGCAGCCAGGCTAGCGGGGTTTACAATGAGCAGTTCTTC; CDR3 protein: CASSQASGVYNEQFF
J gene: TRBJ2-7; V gene: TRBV29-1; clone size: -; D gene: TRBD1; CDR3 DNA: TGCAGCGTTGTCCCGACAGGGGGTAATCGCGAGCAGTACTTC; CDR3 protein: CSVVPTGGNREQYF
J gene: TRBJ1-2; V gene: TRBV29-1; clone size: -; D gene: -; CDR3 DNA: TGCAGCGTTCTAAGGGAGGGGAGGGATCACACCTTC; CDR3 protein: CSVLREGRDHTF
J gene: TRBJ2-1; V gene: TRBV29-1; clone size: -; D gene: TRBD2; CDR3 DNA: TGCAGCGGTGGACTAGCGGGACCTTACAGTGAGCAGTTCTTC; CDR3 protein: CSGGLAGPYSEQFF
J gene: TRBJ1-1; V gene: TRBV4-1; clone size: -; D gene: -; CDR3 DNA: TGCGCCAGCAGCCAAGATATAGAAGAAACTGAAGCTTTCTTT; CDR3 protein: CASSQDIEETEAFF
J gene: TRBJ1-1; V gene: TRBV25-1; clone size: -; D gene: -; CDR3 DNA: TGTGCCAGCTCCGACAACATTTTGAACACTGAAGCTTTCTTT; CDR3 protein: CASSDNILNTEAFF
J gene: TRBJ2-1; V gene: TRBV12-3/TRBV12-4; clone size: few; D gene: TRBD2; CDR3 DNA: TGTGCCAGCACCCCTCGGGGGGGCGAGTACAATGAGCAGTTCTTC; CDR3 protein: CASTPRGGEYNEQFF
J gene: TRBJ2-7; V gene: TRBV7-2; clone size: few; D gene: -; CDR3 DNA: TGTGCCAGCAGTTCCCAGGGGGGGAGCTCCTACGAGCAGTACTTC; CDR3 protein: CASSSQGGSSYEQYF
J gene: TRBJ2-1; V gene: TRBV5-1; clone size: -; D gene: -; CDR3 DNA: TGCGCCAGCAGCAACCCCGGGCAAGATTACAATGAGCAGTTCTTC; CDR3 protein: CASSNPGQDYNEQFF
J gene: TRBJ2-7; V gene: TRBV5-5; clone size: few; D gene: TRBD2; CDR3 DNA: TGTGCCAGCAGCTTGATGTCTAGCGGATACTACGAGCAGTACTTC; CDR3 protein: CASSLMSSGYYEQYF
J gene: TRBJ2-3; V gene: TRBV6-4; clone size: -; D gene: TRBD2; CDR3 DNA: TGTGCCAGCAGTGCCGGAGCGGGAGGCACAGATACGCAGTATTTT; CDR3 protein: CASSAGAGGTDTQYF
J gene: TRBJ2-7; V gene: TRBV6-2/TRBV6-3; clone size: -; D gene: TRBD2; CDR3 DNA: TGTGCCAGCAGTTACTCTCCGACTAGCGGGAGTTACGAGCAGTACTTC; CDR3 protein: CASSYSPTSGSYEQYF
J gene: TRBJ2-1; V gene: TRBV12-3/TRBV12-4; clone size: few; D gene: -; CDR3 DNA: TGTGCCAGCAGTCCCCCGGGCGGCACCTACAATGAGCAGTTCTTC; CDR3 protein: CASSPPGGTYNEQFF
J gene: TRBJ1-4; V gene: TRBV30; clone size: few; D gene: -; CDR3 DNA: TGTGCCTGGAGTGTAGGGCCCACTGGGAGTGAAAAACTGTTTTTT; CDR3 protein: CAWSVGPTGSEKLFF